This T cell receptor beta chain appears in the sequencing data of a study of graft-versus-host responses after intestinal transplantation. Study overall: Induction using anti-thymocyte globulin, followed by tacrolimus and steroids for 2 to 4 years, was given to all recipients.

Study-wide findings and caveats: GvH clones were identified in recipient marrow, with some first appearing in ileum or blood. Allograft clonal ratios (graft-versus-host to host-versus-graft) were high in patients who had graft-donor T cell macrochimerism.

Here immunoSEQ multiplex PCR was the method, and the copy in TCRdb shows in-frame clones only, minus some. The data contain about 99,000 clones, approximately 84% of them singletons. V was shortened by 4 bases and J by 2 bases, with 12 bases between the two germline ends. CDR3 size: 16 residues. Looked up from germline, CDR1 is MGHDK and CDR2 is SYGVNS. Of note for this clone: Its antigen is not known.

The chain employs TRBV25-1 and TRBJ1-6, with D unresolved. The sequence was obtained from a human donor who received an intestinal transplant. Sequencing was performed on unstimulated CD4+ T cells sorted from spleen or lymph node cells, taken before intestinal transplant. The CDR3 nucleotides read TGTGCCAGCAGTGGGGAGGGTCCCCCCTATAATTCACCCCTCCACTTT. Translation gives CASSGEGPPYNSPLHF.